The text below deals with one TCR beta chain. Its antigen remains unidentified. During the collection period, no donor immune events like infections were recorded. The length of the CDR3 is 13 residues. Germline trimming cut 3 bases from V and 5 bases from J; bases unmatched to any gene: 2. The V gene's germline CDR1 is SNHLY and CDR2 FYNNEI. Here immunoSEQ multiplex PCR was the method, and the copy in TCRdb shows in-frame clones only, minus some. Seen here are some 120,000 clones, over 65% observed once, and the top ten hold 3.3%. These data are taken from a study of identifying expanded T cells in peripheral blood. Overall study results and limits: Differentially abundant clones: around 1.2 between replicates, 16.4 at roughly 13 days, around 20 at four. Across healthy donors, higher total template counts meant significantly greater approximately two-week count variance.

Sequencing used blood. The rearrangement joins TRBV2 to TRBJ2-7, with 9 bases lining up with TRBD1. The sequence came from a person between 18 and 75 years old in good health. CDR3 nucleotide sequence: TGTGCCAGCAGTGAGGACAGGGGCCACGAGCAGTACTTC. It is translated as CASSEDRGHEQYF.